The 22 T cell receptor beta chains below were found in one sample sequenced in a study of T cell changes during pregnancy in multiple sclerosis (dated by TCRdb to the late 2010s). The method behind the library was the immunoSEQ multiplex PCR assay. Not all clones reach the TCRdb copy of this immuneACCESS table, which keeps in-frame sequences only. Checked studies attribute under half of the gap to unresolved V genes and leave the rest unexplained. The table for this sample lists just under 80,000 clones; just over 90% of them were counted only once. The top ten clonotypes cover about 0.69% of the sample. The input for sequencing was peripheral blood, taken in the second trimester of pregnancy. These TCRs come from a female donor in good health, enrolled as a control in a pregnancy study.

This rearrangement joins TRBV18 to TRBJ1-1; a possible D gene is TRBD1 (6 bases). The length of the CDR3 is 16 residues. V lost 0 bases to trimming and J lost 1 base, with 12 bases between them. Germline V gives CDR1 KGHSH, CDR2 LQKENI. As DNA, the CDR3 is TGTGCCAGCTCACCACCGAATTCAGGGGCGAACACTGAAGCTTTCTTT. It specifies CASSPPNSGANTEAFF.

This clone was found once. The rearrangement uses TRBV15 and TRBJ1-4, with D tentatively TRBD1 (6 bases). The CDR3 loop spans 15 amino acids. Trimming took off 8 bases at V and 6 bases at J, with 19 bases between the two ends. Germline CDR1 reads LNHNV; CDR2 reads YYDKDF (reference sequence). The CDR3 sequence is CATLSQGIQDEKLFF. In nucleotides, the CDR3 is TGTGCCACCCTTTCTCAGGGGATCCAAGATGAAAAACTGTTTTTT.

The chain combines TRBV30 with TRBJ1-2; maybe TRBD1 (5 bases). The germline gives CDR1 GTSNPN, CDR2 SVGIG (reference sequence). CDR3 length equals 12 residues. Between the trimmed V and J ends, which lost 2 bases and 4 bases, there was a span of 8 bases. This CDR3 reads CAWSKDSYGYTF. The CDR3 DNA sequence: TGTGCCTGGAGTAAAGACAGCTATGGCTACACCTTC.

V and J are TRBV4-3 and TRBJ2-3; TRBD2 matches at 9 bases. With 4 bases clipped from V and 0 bases from J, the junction kept 8 bases outside the gene matches. This CDR3 comprises 17 residues. CDR1 LGHNA and CDR2 YSLEER come from the germline V gene. As DNA, the CDR3 is TGCGCCAGCAGCCTATCCCTAGCGGGGACCAGCACAGATACGCAGTATTTT. Translating gives CASSLSLAGTSTDTQYF.

The chain recombines TRBV7-6 with TRBJ2-6; no clear D gene. The V end lost 8 bases, the J end lost 0 bases, and 5 bases lay between the germline ends. Per the germline V gene, CDR1 is SGHVS and CDR2 is FNYEAQ. The CDR3 has 13 residues. The chain's CDR3 is CASESSGANVLTF. The CDR3 bases are TGTGCCAGCGAGAGCTCTGGGGCCAACGTCCTGACTTTC.

This chain uses TRBV19 with TRBJ1-4, with TRBD1 matching 7 bases. The J segment lost 10 bases and the V segment lost 4 bases, leaving 18 bases of the junction unmatched. Germline V CDR1 and CDR2: LNHDA, SQIVND (reference sequence). The CDR3 contains 17 residues. The CDR3 loop is CASSTQTSPAGGRKLFF. The DNA for the CDR3 is TGTGCCAGTAGTACACAGACCTCCCCAGCAGGGGGAAGAAAACTGTTTTTT.

The rearrangement uses TRBV27 and TRBJ1-2; possibly TRBD1 for D (5 bases). V lost 5 bases, J lost 5 bases, and 18 bases lay in between. Germline V lookup: CDR1 MNHEY, CDR2 SMNVEV (reference sequence). The CDR3 runs to 15 residues. The chain's CDR3 is CASSQNGGFRYGYTF. The CDR3 nucleotides are TGTGCCAGCAGTCAGAACGGGGGGTTTCGTTATGGCTACACCTTC.

V and J are TRBV18 and TRBJ1-1; a weak D match, TRBD1 (5 bases). The CDR3 has 12 residues. V dropped 2 bases and J dropped 11 bases, with 12 bases sitting between them. CDR1 KGHSH and CDR2 LQKENI come from the germline V gene. The CDR3 region has the DNA TGTGCCAGCTCACCAGTGGAGGGGAATGCTTTCTTT. Its translation is CASSPVEGNAFF.

V gene TRBV28 combines with J gene TRBJ2-3; 9 bases line up with TRBD2. The V gene's germline CDR1 is MDHEN and CDR2 SYDVKM. This CDR3 comprises 15 residues. After removal of 5 bases from V and 6 bases from J, the junction contained 9 bases not matched to a gene. CDR3 sequence: CASSGGGRGADTQYF. The CDR3 region has the DNA TGTGCCAGCAGTGGGGGCGGGAGGGGGGCGGATACGCAGTATTTT.

J is TRBJ2-7 and V is TRBV19; perhaps TRBD1 as D (5 bases). CDR3 length: 14 amino acids. Germline CDR1 and CDR2: LNHDA and SQIVND (reference sequence). V lost 4 bases, J lost 0 bases, and 10 bases lay in between. Here the CDR3 DNA reads TGTGCCAGTAGTACAGGGCTGAGCTCCTACGAGCAGTACTTC. Translation: CASSTGLSSYEQYF.

The rearrangement uses TRBV9 and TRBJ2-7; a weak D match, TRBD1 (6 bases). Trimming pared 0 bases from V and 3 bases from J, leaving 13 bases between. This CDR3 is 15 amino acids long. CDR1 SGDLS and CDR2 YYNGEE come from the germline V gene. The CDR3 sequence: CASSVGPQGHYEQYF. The CDR3 DNA reads TGTGCCAGCAGCGTAGGCCCCCAGGGGCACTACGAGCAGTACTTC.

This sequence joins TRBV7-3 and TRBJ2-1; 10 nucleotides agree with TRBD2. Germline trimming cut 3 bases from V and 1 base from J; bases unmatched to any gene: 3. In germline, CDR1 is SGHTA, CDR2 FQGTGA. The length of the CDR3 is 16 residues. This CDR3 is CASSLGLAHSYNEQFF. CDR3 coding DNA: TGTGCCAGCAGCTTGGGACTAGCGCATTCCTACAATGAGCAGTTCTTC.

The chain is built from TRBV5-1 and TRBJ2-1; 10 bases are a match to TRBD1. From germline, CDR1 is SGHRS and CDR2 YFSETQ. The CDR3 runs 16 residues. V was pared by 0 bases and J by 5 bases, with 5 bases of the junction left unmatched. In nucleotides, the CDR3 is TGCGCCAGCAGCTTGGGGGGGACAGGGGACCACAATGAGCAGTTCTTC. Amino acid sequence: CASSLGGTGDHNEQFF.

J is TRBJ2-4 and V is TRBV25-1; 7 bases fit TRBD1. This CDR3 contains 13 residues. Germline assignment: CDR1 MGHDK and CDR2 SYGVNS. J lost 9 bases, V lost 5 bases, and 7 bases had no gene match. The CDR3 nucleotides read TGTGCCAGCAGTCCTCGGGACAGAGGCATTCAGTACTTC. Its protein is CASSPRDRGIQYF.

The chain combines TRBV10-3 with TRBJ2-5; 8 bases line up with TRBD2. This CDR3 has 13 amino acids. Trimming cost V 6 bases and J 5 bases; bases outside gene matches: 5. In germline, CDR1 is ENHRY, CDR2 SYGVKD. The CDR3 nucleotides read TGTGCCATCAGCTCGGGGGGGAGGGAGACCCAGTACTTC. Translating gives CAISSGGRETQYF.

V usage is TRBV30 and J usage is TRBJ1-2; 11 nucleotides match TRBD1. This CDR3 region has 16 residues. Per the germline V gene, CDR1 is GTSNPN and CDR2 is SVGIG (reference sequence). Trimming cost V 3 bases and J 0 bases; bases outside gene matches: 6. The CDR3 DNA sequence: TGTGCCTGGAGGGCGGGACAGGGGGGAGCTAACTATGGCTACACCTTC. This translates into CAWRAGQGGANYGYTF.

The genes are TRBV5-1 and TRBJ1-2; weak D call: TRBD1 (5 bases). The CDR3 length is 16 residues. The V and J ends lost 0 bases and 4 bases respectively, with 16 bases between them. Germline V lookup: CDR1 SGHRS, CDR2 YFSETQ. The CDR3 DNA reads as TGCGCCAGCAGCTTGGCTACAGGACAACTAGCCTATGGCTACACCTTC. Encoded protein: CASSLATGQLAYGYTF.

CDR3 sequence (DNA): TGTGCCAGCAGACCAGGACTAGCTCCCTACGAGCAGTACTTC. Translated: CASRPGLAPYEQYF. The chain employs TRBV7-9 and TRBJ2-7; 8 nucleotides agree with TRBD2. The length of the CDR3 is 14 residues. V shed 6 bases, J shed 2 bases, and the junction held 6 bases outside the gene matches. The germline CDR1 and CDR2 sequences are SEHNR and FQNEAQ (reference sequence).

The chain carries TRBV11-2 and TRBJ1-2; D remains unclear. V was trimmed by 1 base and J by 0 bases, leaving 6 bases between them. Germline assignment: CDR1 SGHAT and CDR2 FQNNGV. The CDR3 length is 14 residues. The CDR3 DNA follows: TGTGCCAGCAGCTTAGTGGCAGCTAACTATGGCTACACCTTC. Its translation is CASSLVAANYGYTF.

The gene calls are TRBV5-4 and TRBJ2-1, with TRBD2 matching over 11 bases. The length of the CDR3 is 15 residues. Germline loops: CDR1 SGHNT, CDR2 YYREEE (reference sequence). V dropped 2 bases and J dropped 13; count of bases not matched to a gene: 11. For the CDR3, the DNA is TGTGCCAGCAGCTTCGCACTAGCGGGGGCCACTGAACAGTTCTTC. Translation: CASSFALAGATEQFF.

This clone was seen a single time. The genes are TRBV6-1 and TRBJ1-5; D call uncertain. Germline assignment: CDR1 MNHNS and CDR2 SASEGT. Trimming removed 0 bases at V and 5 bases at J, with 5 bases between. The CDR3 contains 13 residues. CDR3 residues: CASSEAADQPQHF. Written as DNA, the CDR3 is TGTGCCAGCAGTGAAGCAGCCGATCAGCCCCAGCATTTT.

The chain's CDR3 is CASRLATGGMSYEQYF. As DNA, the CDR3 is TGTGCCAGCAGGCTTGCCACAGGGGGAATGTCCTACGAGCAGTACTTC. The rearrangement uses TRBV7-8 and TRBJ2-7, with 8 bases aligning to TRBD1. Looked up from germline, CDR1 is SGHVS and CDR2 is FQNEAQ. The CDR3 has 16 amino acids. The ends lost 6 bases at V and 1 base at J; junction bases unmatched: 11.